This entry concerns a single TCR beta chain. The antigen it binds to is not known. Per-base quality was not reported, and no clone a single base away is much larger than it. Each donor gave one peripheral blood draw, averaging roughly 0.11 L, which was collected into heparinised tubes. A BD FACSAria II and a panel including CD45RO, CCR7, CD25, CD127, CD95 and CD27 were used to sort naive, central memory, regulatory and stem cell-like memory CD4+ T cells. Purity was above 95% for every sorted population. PBMCs were isolated immediately by Lymphoprep density gradient centrifugation and stained directly without culture. So that batch effects would be minimized, each experiment stained and sorted samples in pairs, pairing one healthy donor with one patient. These data belong to a study of beta chain features in type 1 diabetes (dated by TCRdb to 2016 to 2019). In the study overall: Patients and healthy donors did not differ in mean age, gender distribution, total cell number or subset yield. A total of roughly 100,000,000 sorted cells were examined across all samples, and the number of cells per subset was strongly correlated with RNA yield. The study compared the TCRB repertoires of sorted circulating CD4+ T cell subsets in recently diagnosed type 1 diabetes patients with those in matched healthy donors. Regulatory and stem cell-like memory subsets were obtained from only 8 patients and roughly 8 healthy donors, while naive and central memory subsets were obtained from all 30 or so donors.

The entire amount of isolated RNA was reverse transcribed using the High Capacity cDNA Reverse Transcription Kit, so the sequenced TCRB transcripts were expressed ones. Deep immunoSEQ sequencing was applied to naive, central memory and regulatory T cell samples, giving an average of approximately 3.8 million total reads per sample. After sorted cells were lysed in RLT buffer, RNA was extracted with DNase-treated RNeasy Micro or Mini kits, with the choice depending on cell number. To prevent cross-contamination, each cell subset was processed individually, whereas patient and healthy donor samples were processed jointly. Using the immunoSEQ multiplex PCR, TCRB sequences were amplified from cDNA into 87-bp fragments spanning the CDR3 region. The amplicons were sequenced using the Illumina HiSeq platform. In the source study's methods: PCR bias was computationally corrected using synthetic template baselines, reads within Hamming distance 2 were collapsed, and singletons that could not be merged were discarded. Reads were aligned to IMGT to assign V, D and J genes, CDR3 length, and insertions or deletions at six rearrangement sites. Within each subset, clonotype counts were normalized to sorted cell number, and only after that were true diversity and Gini coefficients computed with the tcR R package. The overlap coefficient, calculated on TCRB nucleotide sequences, was used to measure repertoire sharing. As a proxy for the pre-selection repertoire, out-of-frame TCRB sequences from naive cells were analyzed. TCRdb holds this immuneACCESS table with in-frame rearrangements only. Some clones are missing; in checked studies, unresolved V genes explain under half, and the rest has no known cause. The DNA was the basis for D and trimming; V, J and clone size are from that table. For this sample the table gives 850,000 to 900,000 clones, of which roughly 16% were detected only once. 0.023% of the sample lies in the top ten.

The research as a whole found: Fewer insertions and more nucleotide deletions at VDJ recombination sites were observed in patients with type 1 diabetes, implying thymic rearrangement abnormalities. A moderate but significant shortening of TCRB CDR3 length was observed in type 1 diabetes patients in all four CD4+ subsets. Naive, central memory and regulatory TCRB repertoires appeared to be more alike among patients than among healthy donors. Because the HLA sub-analyses included only small numbers of individuals, any influence of HLA type on TCRB rearrangement was left unresolved. Because cDNA rather than genomic DNA was sequenced, highly expressing activated cells could have been over-represented, although no difference in activation and CD3 levels was found between groups. PCR may preferentially amplify shorter templates, but because patient and control samples were amplified and corrected together, any resulting skew would affect both groups equally.

The sequence derives from a woman aged 18-29 years in good health. The sample taken for sequencing was naive CD4+ T cells from blood. Taken with the paper, the label for cell subset or site translates to: true naive CD4+ T cells.

Read as DNA, the sequence is TGTGCCAGCAGCTTCGACGGATTCCGGGCTCTCCCCTACGAGCAGTACTTC. Translated, it reads CASSFDGFRALPYEQYF. This chain joins TRBV11-2 to TRBJ2-7; the D gene assignment is ambiguous. V sheds 3 bases and J sheds 2 bases, leaving 20 bases between their ends. The CDR3 goes from the cysteine to the phenylalanine over 17 residues. Only the CDR3 portion is preserved as DNA: 51 bases, with reading frame beginning at the first base. The CDR1 and CDR2 encoded by the germline V gene are SGHAT and FQNNGV.